Listed below are T cell receptor beta chains from one sample, sequenced in a study of shared clonotypes between healthy human individuals. The data were produced by immunoSEQ multiplex PCR, yet TCRdb's version contains in-frame clones alone and is incomplete. The data show approximately 940,000 clones, 60% to 85% seen once. Sequences were obtained from memory CD4+ T cells sorted from blood. These receptors came from a man aged 18 to 35 in good health. Both conserved end residues are part of each CDR3. A D gene is named only where the DNA matches it firmly. A clone size is listed for some rows: how often the clone was seen (once, few, many), or a class if it is expanded.

length: 14
size: -
V: TRBV10-3
J: TRBJ1-1
D: -
CDR3: CAISEKQGRPEAFF
DNA: TGTGCCATCAGTGAGAAACAGGGTAGGCCTGAAGCTTTCTTT

length: 14
size: -
V: TRBV6-5
J: TRBJ1-3
D: TRBD1
CDR3: CASSLDRAGNTIYF
DNA: TGTGCCAGCAGTTTGGACAGGGCTGGAAACACCATATATTTT

length: 15
size: -
V: TRBV28
J: TRBJ2-7
D: -
CDR3: CASSYVRLLGYEQYF
DNA: TGTGCCAGCAGTTACGTAAGGCTCCTCGGGTACGAGCAGTACTTC

length: 14
size: -
V: TRBV30
J: TRBJ2-7
D: TRBD1
CDR3: CAWSSGTGTLEQYF
DNA: TGTGCCTGGAGTTCCGGGACAGGGACGCTCGAGCAGTACTTC

length: 14
size: -
V: TRBV18
J: TRBJ1-1
D: TRBD1
CDR3: CASSQGQGQTEAFF
DNA: TGTGCCAGCTCACAAGGACAGGGCCAAACTGAAGCTTTCTTT

length: 16
size: -
V: TRBV5-4
J: TRBJ2-3
D: TRBD2
CDR3: CASSLKGLAGIDTQYF
DNA: TGTGCCAGCAGCTTAAAGGGACTAGCGGGAATAGATACGCAGTATTTT

length: 14
size: -
V: TRBV6-5
J: TRBJ1-1
D: -
CDR3: CASRTNGYNTEAFF
DNA: TGTGCCAGCAGAACCAATGGCTATAACACTGAAGCTTTCTTT

length: 15
size: -
V: TRBV10-3
J: TRBJ2-2
D: -
CDR3: CAIRTGTANTGELFF
DNA: TGTGCCATCAGGACCGGGACCGCGAACACCGGGGAGCTGTTTTTT

length: 16
size: -
V: TRBV7-6
J: TRBJ2-7
D: -
CDR3: CASSLVPAGSSYEQYF
DNA: TGTGCCAGCAGCTTAGTCCCCGCTGGGAGTTCCTACGAGCAGTACTTC

length: 14
size: -
V: TRBV7-8
J: TRBJ1-4
D: -
CDR3: CASSLVGIGGSLFF
DNA: TGTGCCAGCAGCTTAGTAGGGATAGGGGGGAGCCTGTTTTTT

length: 14
size: many
V: TRBV29-1
J: TRBJ2-3
D: -
CDR3: CSTTRDPMTDTQYF
DNA: TGCAGCACTACCCGGGACCCGATGACGGATACGCAGTATTTT

length: 13
size: -
V: TRBV2
J: TRBJ2-4
D: -
CDR3: CASSVESENIQYF
DNA: TGTGCCAGCAGTGTTGAATCCGAAAACATTCAGTACTTC

length: 13
size: -
V: TRBV5-6
J: TRBJ2-1
D: -
CDR3: CASSYHKGHEQFF
DNA: TGTGCCAGCAGCTACCATAAGGGCCATGAGCAGTTCTTC

length: 18
size: -
V: TRBV9
J: TRBJ2-6
D: -
CDR3: CASSARGEGLSGANVLTF
DNA: TGTGCCAGCAGCGCCAGAGGCGAGGGCCTCTCTGGGGCCAACGTCCTGACTTTC

length: 15
size: -
V: TRBV5-1
J: TRBJ2-1
D: -
CDR3: CASSFGVHNTYEQFF
DNA: TGCGCCAGCAGCTTCGGGGTTCACAATACATATGAGCAGTTCTTC

length: 15
size: -
V: TRBV27
J: TRBJ2-1
D: -
CDR3: CASSSHRDWGNEQFF
DNA: TGTGCCAGCAGTTCCCACCGGGACTGGGGCAATGAGCAGTTCTTC

length: 12
size: few
V: TRBV10-3
J: TRBJ1-4
D: -
CDR3: CAISGGDNKLFF
DNA: TGTGCCATCAGTGGGGGGGACAACAAACTGTTTTTT

length: 16
size: once
V: TRBV10-3
J: TRBJ2-5
D: TRBD1
CDR3: CAISETRPGQGETQYF
DNA: TGTGCCATCAGTGAGACAAGACCGGGACAGGGGGAGACCCAGTACTTC

length: 16
size: -
V: TRBV7-2
J: TRBJ1-2
D: -
CDR3: CASSLEGQRANYGYTF
DNA: TGTGCCAGCAGCTTAGAGGGACAACGAGCTAACTATGGCTACACCTTC

length: 14
size: -
V: TRBV27
J: TRBJ1-4
D: -
CDR3: CASSFLSTNEKLFF
DNA: TGTGCCAGCAGTTTTCTTTCAACTAATGAAAAACTGTTTTTT

length: 15
size: -
V: TRBV18
J: TRBJ2-3
D: TRBD2
CDR3: CASSPGLANTDTQYF
DNA: TGTGCCAGCTCGCCGGGACTAGCGAACACAGATACGCAGTATTTT

length: 12
size: -
V: TRBV15
J: TRBJ2-7
D: -
CDR3: CATSGQGPEQYF
DNA: TGTGCCACCAGCGGGCAGGGTCCCGAGCAGTACTTC

length: 16
size: -
V: TRBV13
J: TRBJ2-7
D: -
CDR3: CASSLGLRRDPYEQYF
DNA: TGTGCCAGCAGCTTAGGCCTAAGGCGGGACCCCTACGAGCAGTACTTC

length: 18
size: once
V: TRBV9
J: TRBJ1-2
D: TRBD1
CDR3: CASSPGTGGRVRNYGYTF
DNA: TGTGCCAGCAGCCCAGGGACAGGAGGCCGAGTAAGGAACTATGGCTACACCTTC

length: 11
size: -
V: TRBV20-1
J: TRBJ1-2
D: -
CDR3: CSARETSGYTF
DNA: TGCAGTGCTAGAGAGACCTCGGGCTACACCTTC

length: 15
size: -
V: TRBV29-1
J: TRBJ2-3
D: -
CDR3: CSVGGSGGGTDTQYF
DNA: TGCAGCGTTGGGGGGTCCGGGGGCGGCACAGATACGCAGTATTTT

length: 13
size: -
V: TRBV18
J: TRBJ2-3
D: -
CDR3: CASSPPSIDTQYF
DNA: TGTGCCAGCTCACCGCCCTCTATAGATACGCAGTATTTT

length: 14
size: -
V: TRBV28
J: TRBJ2-3
D: TRBD2
CDR3: CASSLGLAGGQQYF
DNA: TGTGCCAGCAGTTTGGGACTAGCGGGGGGCCAGCAGTATTTT

length: 15
size: -
V: TRBV30
J: TRBJ2-7
D: -
CDR3: CAWSAWDMASYEQYF
DNA: TGTGCCTGGAGTGCCTGGGACATGGCCTCCTACGAGCAGTACTTC

length: 16
size: -
V: TRBV29-1
J: TRBJ2-3
D: -
CDR3: CSVEGGVRASTDTQYF
DNA: TGCAGCGTTGAAGGTGGGGTCAGAGCTAGCACAGATACGCAGTATTTT

length: 14
size: -
V: TRBV4-2
J: TRBJ1-6
D: -
CDR3: CASSQDPVNSPLHF
DNA: TGTGCCAGCAGCCAAGATCCTGTTAATTCACCCCTCCACTTT

length: 12
size: -
V: TRBV6-6
J: TRBJ2-7
D: -
CDR3: CASSRQTYEQYF
DNA: TGTGCCAGCAGCCGACAGACCTACGAGCAGTACTTC

length: 14
size: few
V: TRBV18
J: TRBJ1-1
D: TRBD1
CDR3: CASSWGDRGVEAFF
DNA: TGTGCCAGCTCGTGGGGGGACAGGGGCGTTGAAGCTTTCTTT

length: 16
size: -
V: TRBV9
J: TRBJ2-3
D: TRBD2
CDR3: CASSAGGTTPTDTQYF
DNA: TGTGCCAGCAGCGCGGGGGGAACGACCCCCACAGATACGCAGTATTTT

length: 13
size: -
V: TRBV25-1
J: TRBJ1-1
D: -
CDR3: CASSGRVLTEAFF
DNA: TGTGCCAGCAGTGGAAGGGTTCTCACTGAAGCTTTCTTT

length: 17
size: -
V: TRBV7-3
J: TRBJ1-4
D: -
CDR3: CASTDSQNGEGFEKLFF
DNA: TGTGCCAGCACCGATTCCCAAAATGGGGAAGGATTTGAAAAACTGTTTTTT

length: 13
size: few
V: TRBV10-3
J: TRBJ1-6
D: TRBD1
CDR3: CAIRGTDNSPLHF
DNA: TGTGCCATCAGGGGGACAGATAATTCACCCCTCCACTTT

length: 17
size: -
V: TRBV9
J: TRBJ2-3
D: -
CDR3: CASSVGNGGFSTDTQYF
DNA: TGTGCCAGCAGCGTAGGCAATGGGGGATTTAGCACAGATACGCAGTATTTT

length: 18
size: -
V: TRBV7-6
J: TRBJ2-1
D: TRBD2
CDR3: CASSLERLGLAGSDEQFF
DNA: TGTGCCAGCAGCTTAGAAAGGTTGGGACTAGCGGGATCTGATGAGCAGTTCTTC

length: 14
size: many
V: TRBV9
J: TRBJ2-7
D: -
CDR3: CASSVDPGSYEQYF
DNA: TGTGCCAGCAGCGTAGATCCGGGCAGCTACGAGCAGTACTTC

length: 14
size: -
V: TRBV7-2
J: TRBJ1-6
D: -
CDR3: CASSLVRGNSPLHF
DNA: TGTGCCAGCAGCTTAGTACGGGGTAATTCACCCCTCCACTTT

length: 14
size: -
V: TRBV30
J: TRBJ2-3
D: -
CDR3: CAWRRTGGTDTQYF
DNA: TGTGCCTGGAGAAGGACGGGAGGCACAGATACGCAGTATTTT

length: 12
size: -
V: TRBV10-3
J: TRBJ2-3
D: -
CDR3: CAIKASTDTQYF
DNA: TGTGCCATCAAGGCGAGTACAGATACGCAGTATTTT

length: 16
size: -
V: TRBV5-6
J: TRBJ1-3
D: TRBD1
CDR3: CASSLDQGAYGNTIYF
DNA: TGTGCCAGCAGCTTGGATCAGGGGGCATACGGAAACACCATATATTTT

length: 13
size: -
V: TRBV27
J: TRBJ2-5
D: -
CDR3: CASSFSGRETQYF
DNA: TGTGCCAGCAGTTTCTCGGGGAGGGAGACCCAGTACTTC

length: 14
size: -
V: TRBV5-1
J: TRBJ2-7
D: TRBD1
CDR3: CASSLGQGAYEQYF
DNA: TGCGCCAGCAGCCTGGGACAGGGTGCCTACGAGCAGTACTTC

length: 15
size: -
V: TRBV30
J: TRBJ2-1
D: -
CDR3: CAWSVPGGPYNEQFF
DNA: TGTGCCTGGAGTGTACCCGGGGGCCCCTACAATGAGCAGTTCTTC

length: 15
size: -
V: TRBV7-2
J: TRBJ2-7
D: TRBD1
CDR3: CASSSRQGATYEQYF
DNA: TGTGCCAGCAGCTCTAGACAGGGGGCGACGTACGAGCAGTACTTC

length: 16
size: -
V: TRBV7-9
J: TRBJ2-1
D: -
CDR3: CASSLASGVRVSEQFF
DNA: TGTGCCAGCAGCTTAGCTTCGGGAGTCCGGGTATCTGAGCAGTTCTTC

length: 13
size: -
V: TRBV6-1
J: TRBJ2-5
D: -
CDR3: CASSGKGVETQYF
DNA: TGTGCCAGCAGTGGTAAAGGGGTAGAGACCCAGTACTTC